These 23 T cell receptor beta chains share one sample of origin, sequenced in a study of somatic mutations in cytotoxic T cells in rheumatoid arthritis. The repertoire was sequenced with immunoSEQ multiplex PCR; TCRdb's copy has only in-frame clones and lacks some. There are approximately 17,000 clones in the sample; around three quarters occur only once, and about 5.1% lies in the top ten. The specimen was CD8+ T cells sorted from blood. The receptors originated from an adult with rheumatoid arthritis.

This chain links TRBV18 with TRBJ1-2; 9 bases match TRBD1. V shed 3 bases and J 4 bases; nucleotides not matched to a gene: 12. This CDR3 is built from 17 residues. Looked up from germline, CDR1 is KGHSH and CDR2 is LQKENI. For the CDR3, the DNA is TGTGCCAGCTCACCTAAAATCTTGACAGGGGGTAGCTATGGCTACACCTTC. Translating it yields CASSPKILTGGSYGYTF.

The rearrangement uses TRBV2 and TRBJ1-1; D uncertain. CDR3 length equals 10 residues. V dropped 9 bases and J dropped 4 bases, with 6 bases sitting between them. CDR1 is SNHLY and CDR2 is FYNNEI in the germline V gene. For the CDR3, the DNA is TGTGCCAGTAGGGTCACTGAAGCTTTCTTT. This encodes CASRVTEAFF.

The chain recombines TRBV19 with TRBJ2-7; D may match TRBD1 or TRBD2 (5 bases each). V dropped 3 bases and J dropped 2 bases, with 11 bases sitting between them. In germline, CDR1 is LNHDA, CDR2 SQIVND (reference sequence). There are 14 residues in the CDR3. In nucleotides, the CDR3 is TGTGCCAGTAGTATTAATCAGGGACCCTACGAGCAGTACTTC. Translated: CASSINQGPYEQYF.

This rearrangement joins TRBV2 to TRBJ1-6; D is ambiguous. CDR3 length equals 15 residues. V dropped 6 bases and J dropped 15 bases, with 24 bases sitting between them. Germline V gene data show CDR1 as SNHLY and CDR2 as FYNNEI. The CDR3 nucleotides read TGTGCCAGCAGGGGCACCTTATCAGGTTCACAGAGCCTCCACTTT. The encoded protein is CASRGTLSGSQSLHF. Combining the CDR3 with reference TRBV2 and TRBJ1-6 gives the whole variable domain EPEVTQTPSHQVTQMGQEVILRCVPISNHLYFYWYRQILGQKVEFLVSFYNNEISEKSEIFDDQFSVERPDGSNFTLKIRSTKLEDSAMYFCASRGTLSGSQSLHFGNGTRLTVT.

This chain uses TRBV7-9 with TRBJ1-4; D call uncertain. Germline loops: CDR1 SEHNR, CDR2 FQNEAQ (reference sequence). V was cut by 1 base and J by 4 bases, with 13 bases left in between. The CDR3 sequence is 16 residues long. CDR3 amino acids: CASSLGSIGRNEKLFF. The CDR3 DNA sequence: TGTGCCAGCAGCTTAGGTTCGATAGGGCGTAATGAAAAACTGTTTTTT. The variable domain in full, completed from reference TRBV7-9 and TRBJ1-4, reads DTGVSQNPRHKITKRGQNVTFRCDPISEHNRLYWYRQTLGQGPEFLTYFQNEAQLEKSRLLSDRFSAERPKGSFSTLEIQRTEQGDSAMYLCASSLGSIGRNEKLFFGSGTQLSVL.

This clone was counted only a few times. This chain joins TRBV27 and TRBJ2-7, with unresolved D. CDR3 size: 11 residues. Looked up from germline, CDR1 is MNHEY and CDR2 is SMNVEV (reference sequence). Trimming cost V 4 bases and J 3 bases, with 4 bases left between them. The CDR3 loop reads CASSYGYEQYF. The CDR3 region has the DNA TGTGCCAGCAGTTATGGCTACGAGCAGTACTTC.

The CDR3 DNA reads TGCGCCAGCAGCTCCGGACAGAACTATGGCTACACCTTC. It yields the protein CASSSGQNYGYTF. This chain uses TRBV5-1 with TRBJ1-2; weak D call: TRBD1 (6 bases). The CDR3 sequence is 13 residues long. The V and J ends lost 3 bases and 2 bases respectively, with 8 bases between them. Germline lookup yields CDR1 SGHRS and CDR2 YFSETQ.

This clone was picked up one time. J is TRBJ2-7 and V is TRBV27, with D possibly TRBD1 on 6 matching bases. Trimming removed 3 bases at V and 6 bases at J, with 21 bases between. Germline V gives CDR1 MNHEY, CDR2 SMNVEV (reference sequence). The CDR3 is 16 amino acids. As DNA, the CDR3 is TGTGCCAGCAGTTTTCTTTCTTCGATGGCAGGGGCCGAGCAGTACTTC. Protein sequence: CASSFLSSMAGAEQYF.

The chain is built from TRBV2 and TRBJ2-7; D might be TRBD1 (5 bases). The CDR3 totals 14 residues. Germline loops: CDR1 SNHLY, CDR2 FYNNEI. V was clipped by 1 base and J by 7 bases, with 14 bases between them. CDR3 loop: CASSEGRVIWEQYF. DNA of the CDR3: TGTGCCAGCAGTGAAGGCAGGGTAATATGGGAGCAGTACTTC.

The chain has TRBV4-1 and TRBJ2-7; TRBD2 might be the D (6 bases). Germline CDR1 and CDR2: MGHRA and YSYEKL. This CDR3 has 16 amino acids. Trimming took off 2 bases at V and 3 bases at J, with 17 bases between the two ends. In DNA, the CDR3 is TGCGCCAGCAGCCAACCCAGAAGCGGGTCTGACTACGAGCAGTACTTC. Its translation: CASSQPRSGSDYEQYF.

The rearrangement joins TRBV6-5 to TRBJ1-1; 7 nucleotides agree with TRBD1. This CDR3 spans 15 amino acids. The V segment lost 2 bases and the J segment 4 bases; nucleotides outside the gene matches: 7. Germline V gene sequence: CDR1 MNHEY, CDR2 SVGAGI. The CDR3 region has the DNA TGTGCCAGCAGTTACAGGGGGCAAGGATCCACTGAAGCTTTCTTT. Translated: CASSYRGQGSTEAFF.

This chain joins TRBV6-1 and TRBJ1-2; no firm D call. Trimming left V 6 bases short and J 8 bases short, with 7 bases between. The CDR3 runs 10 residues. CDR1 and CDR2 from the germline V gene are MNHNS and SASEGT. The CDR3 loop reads CASRVGGYTF. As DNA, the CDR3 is TGTGCCAGCAGGGTGGGGGGCTACACCTTC.

DNA for the CDR3: TGTGCCAGCAGCTTAACGGGGGAGCGGGGGGGCCTAGAGACCCAGTACTTC. Its translation is CASSLTGERGGLETQYF. This chain uses TRBV7-6 with TRBJ2-5; TRBD2 matches 10 bases. This CDR3 contains 17 residues. Germline values: CDR1 SGHVS, CDR2 FNYEAQ. Trimming removed 2 bases from V and 4 bases from J; junction bases left unmatched: 10.

The CDR3 here is CASSPRLADSSTDTQYF. The CDR3 nucleotides read TGTGCCAGCAGCCCCCGACTAGCAGATTCTAGCACAGATACGCAGTATTTT. The chain couples TRBV13 to TRBJ2-3; the match to TRBD2 covers 7 bases. V shed 5 bases, J shed 0 bases, and the junction held 11 bases outside the gene matches. In germline, CDR1 is PRHDT, CDR2 FYEKMQ (reference sequence). The length of the CDR3 is 17 residues.

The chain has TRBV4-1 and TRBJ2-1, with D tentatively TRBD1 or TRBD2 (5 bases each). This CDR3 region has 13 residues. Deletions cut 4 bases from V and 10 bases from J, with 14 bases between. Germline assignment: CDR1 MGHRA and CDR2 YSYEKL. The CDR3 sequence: CASSPGTSEEQFF. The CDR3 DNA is TGCGCCAGCAGCCCCGGGACCTCCGAAGAGCAGTTCTTC.

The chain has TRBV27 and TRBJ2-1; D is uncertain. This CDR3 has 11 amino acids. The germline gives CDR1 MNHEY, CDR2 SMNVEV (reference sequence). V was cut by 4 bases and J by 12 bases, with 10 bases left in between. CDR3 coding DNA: TGTGCCAGCAGTTCCCTCGCCGGGCAGTTCTTC. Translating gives CASSSLAGQFF.

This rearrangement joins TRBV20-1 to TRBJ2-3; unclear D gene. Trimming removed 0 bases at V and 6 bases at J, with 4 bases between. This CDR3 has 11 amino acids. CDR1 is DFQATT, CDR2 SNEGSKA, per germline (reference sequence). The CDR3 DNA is TGCAGTGCTAGAGATCTGGATACGCAGTATTTT. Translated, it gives CSARDLDTQYF.

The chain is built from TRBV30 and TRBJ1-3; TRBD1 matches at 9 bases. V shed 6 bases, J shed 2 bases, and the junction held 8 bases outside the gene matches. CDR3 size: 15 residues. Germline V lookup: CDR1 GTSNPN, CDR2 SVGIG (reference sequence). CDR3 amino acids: CACLDRDRAGNTIYF. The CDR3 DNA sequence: TGTGCCTGCTTAGACCGGGACAGGGCTGGAAACACCATATATTTT.

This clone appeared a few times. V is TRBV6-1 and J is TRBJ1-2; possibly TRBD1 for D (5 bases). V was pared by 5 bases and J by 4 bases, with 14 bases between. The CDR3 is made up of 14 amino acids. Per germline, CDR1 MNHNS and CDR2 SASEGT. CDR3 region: CASSTSGTPYGYTF. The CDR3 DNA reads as TGTGCCAGCAGTACATCCGGGACCCCCTATGGCTACACCTTC.

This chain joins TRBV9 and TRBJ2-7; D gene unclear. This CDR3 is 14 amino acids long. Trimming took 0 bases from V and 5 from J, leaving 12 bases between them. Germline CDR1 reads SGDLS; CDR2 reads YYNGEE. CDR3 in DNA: TGTGCCAGCAGCGTAGGATTGGGATATGACGAGCAGTACTTC. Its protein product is CASSVGLGYDEQYF.

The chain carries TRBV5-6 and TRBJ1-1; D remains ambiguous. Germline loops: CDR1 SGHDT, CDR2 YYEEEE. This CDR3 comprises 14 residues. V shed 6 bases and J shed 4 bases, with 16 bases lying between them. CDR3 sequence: CASTWGTGLTEAFF. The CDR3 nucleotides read TGTGCCAGCACCTGGGGAACCGGGCTCACTGAAGCTTTCTTT.

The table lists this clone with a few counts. DNA for the CDR3: TGTGCCAGCAGTCCCGTCCGCACAGGGCGAAGACCATACAATGAGCAGTTCTTC. This encodes CASSPVRTGRRPYNEQFF. The rearrangement links TRBV27 to TRBJ2-1; the D gene is possibly TRBD1 (6 bases). The CDR3 loop spans 18 amino acids. Germline V gives CDR1 MNHEY, CDR2 SMNVEV (reference sequence). Trimming removed 5 bases from V and 4 bases from J, with 24 bases in between.

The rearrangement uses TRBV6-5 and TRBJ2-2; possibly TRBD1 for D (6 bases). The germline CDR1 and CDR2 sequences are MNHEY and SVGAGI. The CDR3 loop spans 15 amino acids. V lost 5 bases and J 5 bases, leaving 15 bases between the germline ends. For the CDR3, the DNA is TGTGCCAGCAGTAAGACCCGCACAGGGACCGGGGAGCTGTTTTTT. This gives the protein CASSKTRTGTGELFF.